These 27 T cell receptor beta chains share one sample of origin, sequenced in a study of T cells in localized non-small cell lung cancer. Profiling relied on immunoSEQ multiplex PCR, and the TCRdb table lists in-frame clones only, not all of them. The sample includes approximately 8,300 clones, roughly 86% of them seen just once. Sequencing was performed on peripheral blood, taken before any cancer treatment. The source of these receptors is a female donor of 60 years or more with stage II squamous cell lung carcinoma.

This clone was observed a handful of times. The V and J genes are TRBV7-9 and TRBJ1-2; maybe TRBD1 (5 bases). CDR1 and CDR2 from the germline V gene are SEHNR and FQNEAQ (reference sequence). V shed 5 bases and J shed 8 bases, with 15 bases lying between them. This CDR3 contains 13 residues. The CDR3 loop is CASSREYGGGYTF. The CDR3 DNA sequence: TGTGCCAGCAGCCGAGAATACGGGGGAGGCTACACCTTC. The full variable domain, with the rest looked up from reference TRBV7-9 and TRBJ1-2, is DTGVSQNPRHKITKRGQNVTFRCDPISEHNRLYWYRQTLGQGPEFLTYFQNEAQLEKSRLLSDRFSAERPKGSFSTLEIQRTEQGDSAMYLCASSREYGGGYTFGSGTRLTVV.

The chain carries TRBV7-2 and TRBJ2-7, with D perhaps TRBD2 (5 bases). Germline values: CDR1 SGHTA, CDR2 FQGNSA. The CDR3 spans 15 residues. Trimming removed 1 base from V and 2 bases from J, with 12 bases in between. CDR3 in amino acids: CASSLGTGPTYEQYV. CDR3 nucleotides: TGTGCCAGCAGCTTAGGGACTGGGCCTACCTACGAGCAGTACGTC.

The genes are TRBV10-1 and TRBJ1-1; D not certain. Trimming removed 2 bases at V and 3 bases at J, with 10 bases between. The germline gives CDR1 WNHNN, CDR2 SYGVQD (reference sequence). This CDR3 contains 14 residues. CDR3 coding DNA: TGCGCCAGCAGTGAGACAAATGGACACACTGAAGCTTTCTTT. It specifies CASSETNGHTEAFF.

The chain employs TRBV6-1 and TRBJ1-1; possible D gene TRBD1, 6 bases. The CDR3 has 14 residues. Germline CDR1 reads MNHNS; CDR2 reads SASEGT. Trimming shortened V by 6 bases and J by 5 bases, and 16 bases separated the two germline ends. The CDR3 protein is CASSHPPQGTEAFF. CDR3 coding DNA: TGTGCCAGCAGCCACCCCCCCCAGGGGACTGAAGCTTTCTTT.

V usage is TRBV6-5 and J usage is TRBJ1-4; a weak D match, TRBD1 (6 bases). Looked up from germline, CDR1 is MNHEY and CDR2 is SVGAGI. The V end lost 0 bases, the J end lost 11 bases, and 10 bases lay between the germline ends. The CDR3 is made up of 13 amino acids. CDR3 loop: CASSYSSGGKLFF. In nucleotides, the CDR3 is TGTGCCAGCAGTTACTCGAGCGGGGGCAAACTGTTTTTT.

This clone was detected once. This sequence joins TRBV28 and TRBJ1-1; TRBD1 is a possible D gene (5 bases). The germline CDR1 and CDR2 sequences are MDHEN and SYDVKM. V was clipped by 11 bases and J by 4 bases, with 20 bases between them. CDR3 length: 14 amino acids. The CDR3 is CALLAGRDGTEAFF. In nucleotides, the CDR3 is TGTGCCCTCCTAGCGGGACGAGACGGCACTGAAGCTTTCTTT.

The V gene is TRBV5-1, the J gene TRBJ1-1, with TRBD1 as a possible D gene (5 bases). Germline CDR1 and CDR2: SGHRS and YFSETQ. This CDR3 is built from 15 residues. Trimming left V 4 bases short and J 0 bases short, with 13 bases between. The CDR3 spells CASSMGGAVNTEAFF. CDR3 nucleotides: TGCGCCAGCAGCATGGGCGGGGCCGTGAACACTGAAGCTTTCTTT.

This chain joins TRBV19 and TRBJ2-3; 9 bases match TRBD2. The CDR3 totals 16 residues. Per the germline V gene, CDR1 is LNHDA and CDR2 is SQIVND (reference sequence). The trim removed 3 bases at V and 1 base at J, leaving 5 bases unmatched. The CDR3 sequence: CASSMWERGGTDTQYF. The CDR3 DNA is TGTGCCAGTAGTATGTGGGAGCGGGGGGGCACAGATACGCAGTATTTT.

A single count supports this clone. The CDR3 DNA sequence: TGTGCCAGTAGTCCCAGGGGGGACTATGGCTACACCTTC. Translated, it gives CASSPRGDYGYTF. The rearrangement links TRBV19 to TRBJ1-2; 7 bases map to TRBD1. Per the germline V gene, CDR1 is LNHDA and CDR2 is SQIVND (reference sequence). This CDR3 comprises 13 residues. Losses at the gene ends were 5 bases for V and 3 bases for J; bases not matched to a gene: 3.

The chain links TRBV19 to TRBJ2-5; a weak D match, TRBD2 (5 bases). Trimming stripped 6 bases from V and 5 bases from J, with 13 bases between. Germline V gene sequence: CDR1 LNHDA, CDR2 SQIVND (reference sequence). There are 13 residues in the CDR3. The DNA for the CDR3 is TGTGCCAGTAGCCAGCGGTTTGAGGAGACCCAGTACTTC. Protein product: CASSQRFEETQYF.

Only one count was recorded for this clone. The rearrangement joins TRBV18 to TRBJ1-5; TRBD1 matches at 9 bases. From germline, CDR1 is KGHSH and CDR2 LQKENI. The CDR3 runs 14 residues. After removal of 4 bases from V and 4 bases from J, the junction contained 2 bases not matched to a gene. CDR3 DNA: TGTGCCAGCTCACAACAGGGGGCTAATCAGCCCCAGCATTTT. Encoded protein: CASSQQGANQPQHF.

The V and J genes are TRBV10-2 and TRBJ1-2; TRBD1 agrees at 8 bases. V was pared by 2 bases and J by 8 bases, with 16 bases of the junction left unmatched. Germline-derived CDR1 and CDR2 are WSHSY and SAAADI. CDR3 length: 17 amino acids. In DNA, the CDR3 is TGCGCCAGCAGTGAGCCCGGGACAGGCCGGCCGATAGCAGGCTACACCTTC. Translating gives CASSEPGTGRPIAGYTF.

The chain uses TRBV21-1 and TRBJ2-5; the D segment call TRBD1 is taken from the table without a DNA check. TRBV21-1 is deemed a pseudogene. The CDR3 length is 13 residues. Here the CDR3 DNA reads TGTGTGGCACGGGACAGGGCCCGAGAGACCCAGTACTTC. Its protein product is CVARDRARETQYF.

The chain couples TRBV10-1 to TRBJ2-1, with D perhaps assigned TRBD1 or TRBD2 (5 bases each). The CDR3 loop spans 14 amino acids. Trimming took off 4 bases at V and 4 bases at J, with 11 bases between the two ends. The germline V gene encodes CDR1 WNHNN and CDR2 SYGVQD (reference sequence). CDR3 region: CASSAGTEYNEQFF. DNA for the CDR3: TGCGCCAGCAGTGCCGGGACGGAGTACAATGAGCAGTTCTTC.

This chain connects TRBV4-1 to TRBJ2-6; weak D call: TRBD1 (8 bases). Germline CDR1 reads MGHRA; CDR2 reads YSYEKL. The CDR3 length is 20 residues. V dropped 4 bases and J dropped 0 bases, with 22 bases sitting between them. The CDR3 is CASSRITGGGTGSGANVLTF. In DNA form, the CDR3 reads TGCGCCAGCAGCCGAATTACAGGGGGAGGGACGGGCTCTGGGGCCAACGTCCTGACTTTC.

This clone was seen only a few times. V gene TRBV11-2 combines with J gene TRBJ1-4; TRBD1 matches 7 bases. The V and J ends lost 5 bases and 6 bases, in that order; junction bases with no gene match: 3. The CDR3 spans 13 residues. CDR1 is SGHAT and CDR2 is FQNNGV in the germline V gene. The CDR3 reads CASSRDRDEKLFF. CDR3 DNA: TGTGCCAGCAGCCGAGACAGGGATGAAAAACTGTTTTTT.

This sequence joins TRBV18 and TRBJ2-2, with TRBD1 identical over 8 bases. There are 15 residues in the CDR3. Unmatched junction bases numbered 3, after V lost 5 bases and J lost 1 base. Germline CDR1 reads KGHSH; CDR2 reads LQKENI. CDR3 in amino acids: CASSAGTGNTGELFF. For the CDR3, the DNA is TGTGCCAGCTCAGCCGGGACAGGGAACACCGGGGAGCTGTTTTTT.

This rearrangement joins TRBV5-1 to TRBJ2-3, with 7 bases fitting TRBD2. Germline-derived CDR1 and CDR2 are SGHRS and YFSETQ. V gave up 4 bases and J gave up 5 bases; unmatched junction bases: 13. The CDR3 is made up of 16 amino acids. This CDR3 reads CASSPGGREREDTQYF. CDR3 coding DNA: TGCGCCAGCAGCCCAGGCGGGCGGGAGAGAGAAGATACGCAGTATTTT. Full variable domain (remainder filled in from reference TRBV5-1 and TRBJ2-3): KAGVTQTPRYLIKTRGQQVTLSCSPISGHRSVSWYQQTPGQGLQFLFEYFSETQRNKGNFPGRFSGRQFSNSRSEMNVSTLELGDSALYLCASSPGGREREDTQYFGPGTRLTVL.

The genes are TRBV29-1 and TRBJ2-7, with D possibly TRBD2 on 7 matching bases. V lost 3 bases and J lost 3, with 18 bases in between. The CDR3 contains 15 residues. Germline V gives CDR1 SQVTM, CDR2 ANQGSEA. In nucleotides, the CDR3 is TGCAGCGTTGAGGAACCGGGAGGACAGAGCTACGAGCAGTACTTC. Protein: CSVEEPGGQSYEQYF.

The chain links TRBV7-6 to TRBJ1-1, with D possibly matching TRBD1 (5 bases). Deletions cut 8 bases from V and 1 base from J, with 11 bases between. CDR3 length equals 13 residues. The germline V gene has CDR1 SGHVS and CDR2 FNYEAQ. CDR3 residues: CASGKGPNTEAFF. Here the CDR3 DNA reads TGTGCCAGCGGGAAGGGGCCGAACACTGAAGCTTTCTTT.

This chain links TRBV6-5 with TRBJ2-3, with 7 bases identical to TRBD1. The CDR3 totals 14 residues. V shed 5 bases and J 2 bases; nucleotides not matched to a gene: 4. Germline CDR1 is MNHEY and CDR2 is SVGAGI. This CDR3 reads CASSRTGLTDTQYF. The CDR3 coding sequence is TGTGCCAGCAGTCGGACAGGACTCACAGATACGCAGTATTTT.

This clone was counted a single time. The chain employs TRBV18 and TRBJ1-6; D call uncertain. Germline lookup yields CDR1 KGHSH and CDR2 LQKENI. The CDR3 spans 16 residues. V lost 2 bases and J lost 6, with 14 bases in between. CDR3 loop: CASSPALAGSNSPLHF. The CDR3 region has the DNA TGTGCCAGCTCACCAGCTTTGGCCGGGTCTAATTCACCCCTCCACTTT.

The genes are TRBV30 and TRBJ2-1, with 11 bases matching TRBD2. CDR1 GTSNPN and CDR2 SVGIG come from the germline V gene (reference sequence). This CDR3 spans 15 amino acids. Trimming at V came to 1 base and at J to 10 bases, leaving 9 bases not matched to a gene. The CDR3 DNA reads TGTGCCTGGAGTGGTCTAGCGGGAGGAATACAGGAGCAGTTCTTC. It codes for CAWSGLAGGIQEQFF.

The rearrangement uses TRBV5-1 and TRBJ2-3, with D maybe TRBD1 (7 bases). Germline V gene lookup returns CDR1 SGHRS and CDR2 YFSETQ. This CDR3 has 15 amino acids. V lost 5 bases to trimming and J lost 5 bases, with 18 bases between them. For the CDR3, the DNA is TGCGCCAGCAGTGGGGGGACAGTTGTCAAAGATACGCAGTATTTT. This codes for CASSGGTVVKDTQYF.

This rearrangement joins TRBV5-1 to TRBJ1-2; 8 bases line up with TRBD1. Per the germline V gene, CDR1 is SGHRS and CDR2 is YFSETQ. This CDR3 comprises 15 residues. V lost 3 bases to trimming and J lost 2 bases; unmatched junction nucleotides: 6. The CDR3 sequence is CASSWAGGSNYGYTF. The CDR3 DNA reads TGCGCCAGCAGCTGGGCAGGGGGCTCGAACTATGGCTACACCTTC.

The chain employs TRBV30 and TRBJ1-5; D unresolved. The CDR3 extends over 16 amino acids. V lost 1 base, J lost 1 base, and 14 bases lay in between. CDR1 and CDR2 (germline): GTSNPN, SVGIG (reference sequence). The CDR3 here is CAWSDTGIWSNQPQHF. CDR3 DNA sequence: TGTGCCTGGAGTGACACGGGAATTTGGAGCAATCAGCCCCAGCATTTT.

The CDR3 here is CASRPGTGDGNTIYF. The CDR3 DNA reads as TGTGCCAGCAGGCCCGGGACAGGGGATGGAAACACCATATATTTT. The chain carries TRBV7-2 and TRBJ1-3; TRBD1 matches 10 bases. The CDR3 runs 15 residues. In germline, CDR1 is SGHTA, CDR2 FQGNSA. Trimming took 6 bases from V and 3 from J; bases not matched to a gene: 5.